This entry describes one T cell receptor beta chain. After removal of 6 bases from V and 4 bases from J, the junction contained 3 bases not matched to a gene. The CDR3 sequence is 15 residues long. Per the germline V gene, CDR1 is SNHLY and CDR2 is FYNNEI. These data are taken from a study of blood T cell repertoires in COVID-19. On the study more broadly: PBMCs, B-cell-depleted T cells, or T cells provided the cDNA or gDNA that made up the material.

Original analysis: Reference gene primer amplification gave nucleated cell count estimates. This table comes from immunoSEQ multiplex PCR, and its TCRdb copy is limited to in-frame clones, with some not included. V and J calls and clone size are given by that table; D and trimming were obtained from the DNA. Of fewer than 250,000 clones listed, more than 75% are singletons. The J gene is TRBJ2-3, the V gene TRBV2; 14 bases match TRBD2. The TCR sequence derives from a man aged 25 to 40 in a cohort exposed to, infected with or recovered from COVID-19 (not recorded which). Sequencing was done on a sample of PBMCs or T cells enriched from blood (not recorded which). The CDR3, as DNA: TGTGCCAGCAGAGGGACTAGCGGGAGCCCAGATACGCAGTATTTT. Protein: CASRGTSGSPDTQYF.